This T cell receptor (beta chain) comes out of a study of shared clonotypes between healthy human individuals. Measured with immunoSEQ multiplex PCR; TCRdb has only the in-frame clones, and not every one. Here the sample spans 2 million to 3 million clones, approximately 93% being singletons. About this clone: The same CDR3 also results from other DNA sequences found in this sample.

Germline V gene lookup returns CDR1 MDHEN and CDR2 SYDVKM. There are 14 residues in the CDR3. The V and J ends lost 3 bases and 4 bases, in that order; junction bases with no gene match: 2. This rearrangement joins TRBV28 to TRBJ2-3; the match to TRBD1 covers 9 bases. Material: naive CD4+ T cells from PBMCs. The subset here: CD45RA+ positively selected. The receptor was derived from a young man in good health. Some clones in this sample may be carry-over from other donors' samples. The CDR3 nucleotides read TGTGCCAGCAGTTTGACAGGGGGTCCAGATACGCAGTATTTT. It is translated as CASSLTGGPDTQYF.